This T cell receptor beta chain was recovered during a study of T cell responses to AZD1222 COVID-19 vaccine. Study-level results: The repertoires were collected only after the peak T cell response.

For this clone: The antigen is unknown.

The ends were cut back, 3 bases at V and 3 bases at J, with 12 bases in the middle. Germline assignment: CDR1 KGHSH and CDR2 LQKENI. This CDR3 comprises 14 residues. Assay used: immunoSEQ multiplex PCR; TCRdb lists only in-frame clones, some missing. The sample gives 15,000 to 20,000 clones, roughly nine tenths of which show up once; about 9.5% is in the top ten. The TCR originated in an adult who received the AZD1222 COVID-19 vaccine. This chain connects TRBV18 to TRBJ2-7; D is possibly TRBD2 (6 bases). Source: peripheral blood, taken 28 days after the second AZD1222 dose. CDR3 loop: CASSPREADYEQYF. CDR3 DNA: TGTGCCAGCTCACCGAGGGAGGCGGACTACGAGCAGTACTTC.